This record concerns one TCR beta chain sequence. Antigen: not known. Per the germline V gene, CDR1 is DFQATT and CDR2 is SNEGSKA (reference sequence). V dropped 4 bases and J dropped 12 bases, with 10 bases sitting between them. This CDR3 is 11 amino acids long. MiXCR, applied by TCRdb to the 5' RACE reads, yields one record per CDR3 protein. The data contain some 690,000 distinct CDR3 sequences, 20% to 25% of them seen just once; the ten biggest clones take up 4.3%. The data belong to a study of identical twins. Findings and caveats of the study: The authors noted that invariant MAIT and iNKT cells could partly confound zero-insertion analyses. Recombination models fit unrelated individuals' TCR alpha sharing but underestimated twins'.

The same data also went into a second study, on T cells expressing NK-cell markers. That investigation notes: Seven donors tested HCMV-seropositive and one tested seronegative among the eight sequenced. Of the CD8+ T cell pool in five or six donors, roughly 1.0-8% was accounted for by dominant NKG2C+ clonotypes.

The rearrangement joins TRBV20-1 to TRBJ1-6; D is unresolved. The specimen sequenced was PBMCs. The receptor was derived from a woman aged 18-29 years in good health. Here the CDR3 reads CSATSGGPLHF. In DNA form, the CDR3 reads TGCAGTGCTACCTCCGGAGGACCCCTCCACTTT.